The 28 T cell receptor beta chains below come from one sample, sequenced in a study of OX40 agonist ivuxolimab in advanced cancers. The assay was immunoSEQ multiplex PCR, and TCRdb's table has in-frame clones only and misses some. The table lists approximately 52,000 clones, over 80% of them singletons, with 3% to 4.5% in the top ten. The sequencing here drew on CD4+ or CD8+ T cells sorted from blood, taken in a trial of the OX40 agonist ivuxolimab. The source of these receptors is an adult with an advanced solid tumor such as melanoma, head and neck, liver or kidney cancer.

This clone has more than one count but fewer than ten. J is TRBJ1-6 and V is TRBV13; 7 positions match TRBD1. V shed 8 bases, J shed 7 bases, and the junction held 5 bases outside the gene matches. CDR1 and CDR2 from the germline V gene are PRHDT and FYEKMQ (reference sequence). The CDR3 extends over 13 amino acids. The CDR3 nucleotides are TGTGCCAGCTCAGACAGGGCAAATTCACCCCTCCACTTT. Protein sequence: CASSDRANSPLHF.

This clone showed up just a few times. The chain links TRBV29-1 to TRBJ2-7; 9 positions match TRBD1. The V gene end was trimmed by 5 bases and the J gene end by 4 bases; junction bases not matched to a gene: 9. The CDR3 has 14 amino acids. The germline V gene encodes CDR1 SQVTM and CDR2 ANQGSEA. The CDR3 DNA sequence: TGCAGCGTTACCAACAGGGGGCGCGCGTACGAGCAGTACTTC. Protein sequence: CSVTNRGRAYEQYF.

The gene calls are TRBV6-1 and TRBJ2-7, with D unresolved. The V end lost 4 bases, the J end lost 3 bases, and 7 bases lay between the germline ends. CDR1 MNHNS and CDR2 SASEGT come from the germline V gene. The CDR3 loop spans 12 amino acids. CDR3 amino acids: CASSVDFYEQYF. The CDR3 nucleotides read TGTGCCAGCAGTGTCGACTTCTACGAGCAGTACTTC.

The chain joins TRBV27 to TRBJ1-3; TRBD1 is a possible D gene (6 bases). The CDR3 extends over 14 amino acids. V lost 6 bases, J lost 0 bases, and 9 bases lay in between. From germline, CDR1 is MNHEY and CDR2 SMNVEV (reference sequence). CDR3 sequence reads: CASRGAYSGNTIYF. The DNA for the CDR3 is TGTGCCAGCAGGGGGGCATACTCTGGAAACACCATATATTTT.

This clone was seen a single time. The chain recombines TRBV28 with TRBJ1-1, with 9 nucleotides matching TRBD1. Germline lookup yields CDR1 MDHEN and CDR2 SYDVKM. V was pared by 4 bases and J by 3 bases, with 3 bases of the junction left unmatched. The CDR3 extends over 14 amino acids. In nucleotides, the CDR3 is TGTGCCAGCAGTTCGGGACAGGGCGACACTGAAGCTTTCTTT. Amino acids: CASSSGQGDTEAFF. Combining the CDR3 with reference TRBV28 and TRBJ1-1 gives the whole variable domain DVKVTQSSRYLVKRTGEKVFLECVQDMDHENMFWYRQDPGLGLRLIYFSYDVKMKEKGDIPEGYSVSREKKERFSLILESASTNQTSMYLCASSSGQGDTEAFFGQGTRLTVV.

The chain couples TRBV7-2 to TRBJ2-7, with D hard to call. The V and J ends lost 6 bases and 3 bases respectively, with 12 bases between them. The germline gives CDR1 SGHTA, CDR2 FQGNSA. This CDR3 is 13 amino acids long. The CDR3 sequence: CASSTQLGYEQYF. The CDR3 DNA follows: TGTGCCAGCAGTACCCAGCTCGGCTACGAGCAGTACTTC.

V and J are TRBV6-4 and TRBJ2-1, with 7 bases matching TRBD2. V gave up 1 base and J gave up 0 bases; unmatched junction bases: 3. CDR1 and CDR2 (germline): MRHNA, SNTAGT. This CDR3 contains 16 residues. CDR3 DNA sequence: TGTGCCAGCAGTGACTGGCGGGGGAGCTCCTACAATGAGCAGTTCTTC. This gives the protein CASSDWRGSSYNEQFF.

This clone has only a few counts. The chain joins TRBV19 to TRBJ1-1; D is undetermined. The germline V gene has CDR1 LNHDA and CDR2 SQIVND (reference sequence). The V and J ends lost 4 bases and 3 bases respectively, with 6 bases between them. CDR3 length: 12 amino acids. The CDR3 sequence: CASSTGYTEAFF. DNA for the CDR3: TGTGCCAGTAGTACCGGGTACACTGAAGCTTTCTTT. The full variable domain, its missing parts supplied by reference TRBV19 and TRBJ1-1, is DGGITQSPKYLFRKEGQNVTLSCEQNLNHDAMYWYRQDPGQGLRLIYYSQIVNDFQKGDIAEGYSVSREKKESFPLTVTSAQKNPTAFYLCASSTGYTEAFFGQGTRLTVV.

This clone appeared a few times. The V gene is TRBV25-1, the J gene TRBJ2-7; the D gene is possibly TRBD1 (5 bases). V gave up 8 bases and J gave up 6 bases, with 11 bases separating them. CDR3 length: 11 residues. Germline V gene lookup returns CDR1 MGHDK and CDR2 SYGVNS. CDR3 DNA: TGTGCCAGCGCTCAGGGCGGCGAGCAGTACTTC. This translates into CASAQGGEQYF.

This clone occurred once. This chain connects TRBV7-2 to TRBJ1-5; D gene ambiguous. This CDR3 contains 16 residues. CDR1 is SGHTA and CDR2 is FQGNSA in the germline V gene. V was shortened by 1 base and J by 1 base, with 11 bases between the two germline ends. CDR3 region: CASSLDWRLSNQPQHF. CDR3 sequence (DNA): TGTGCCAGCAGCTTAGATTGGCGACTAAGCAATCAGCCCCAGCATTTT.

This CDR3 reads CASSLYRADTQYF. For the CDR3, the DNA is TGTGCCAGCAGTTTGTATCGCGCTGATACGCAGTATTTT. The chain links TRBV28 to TRBJ2-3; D is uncertain. Trimming pared 3 bases from V and 6 bases from J, leaving 10 bases between. Per germline, CDR1 MDHEN and CDR2 SYDVKM. The CDR3 consists of 13 residues.

The chain is built from TRBV14 and TRBJ1-1; no firm D call. CDR1 and CDR2 (germline): SGHDN, FVKESK. The CDR3 has 12 residues. V lost 1 base and J 5 bases, leaving 5 bases between the germline ends. The CDR3 coding sequence is TGTGCCAGCAGCCAAGGGAGAACTGAAGCTTTCTTT. This translates into CASSQGRTEAFF.

The rearrangement uses TRBV9 and TRBJ2-3, with 10 positions matching TRBD2. The CDR3 is 15 residues long. V shed 5 bases, J shed 2 bases, and the junction held 5 bases outside the gene matches. Germline V gene data show CDR1 as SGDLS and CDR2 as YYNGEE. CDR3 DNA sequence: TGTGCCAGCAGTTTAGCGGGGGGCCACACAGATACGCAGTATTTT. The encoded protein is CASSLAGGHTDTQYF.

The CDR3 is CASSPGMGTDTQYF. The DNA of the CDR3 is TGTGCCAGCTCACCAGGGATGGGCACAGATACGCAGTATTTT. The chain is built from TRBV18 and TRBJ2-3; D not certain. Germline CDR1 reads KGHSH; CDR2 reads LQKENI. The CDR3 consists of 14 residues. V lost 2 bases to trimming and J lost 1 base, with 7 bases between them.

The J gene is TRBJ2-7, the V gene TRBV7-9; D tentatively reads TRBD1 or TRBD2 (6 bases each). This CDR3 is 17 amino acids long. V lost 5 bases to trimming and J lost 1 base, with 21 bases between them. Germline V gene lookup returns CDR1 SEHNR and CDR2 FQNEAQ (reference sequence). CDR3 nucleotides: TGTGCCAGCAGCGTACCGGGAGCCGGGACACCTTCCTACGAGCAGTACTTC. Translation gives CASSVPGAGTPSYEQYF.

The chain uses TRBV7-2 and TRBJ2-7; perhaps TRBD2 as D (6 bases). Trimming shortened V by 1 base and J by 6 bases, and 13 bases separated the two germline ends. The CDR3 runs 14 residues. Germline V gene data show CDR1 as SGHTA and CDR2 as FQGNSA. For the CDR3, the DNA is TGTGCCAGCAGCTTAGGGAGGGGTGGGCTCGAGCAGTACTTC. Translated, it gives CASSLGRGGLEQYF.

This clone was seen once. The rearrangement links TRBV5-1 to TRBJ1-1; D may be TRBD1 (6 bases). The germline CDR1 and CDR2 sequences are SGHRS and YFSETQ. The CDR3 contains 14 residues. Trimming took off 0 bases at V and 8 bases at J, with 14 bases between the two ends. The CDR3 DNA sequence: TGCGCCAGCAGCTTGGGAGGCGCAGGGGTGGAAGCTTTCTTT. Its translation: CASSLGGAGVEAFF. The full variable domain, with the rest looked up from reference TRBV5-1 and TRBJ1-1, is KAGVTQTPRYLIKTRGQQVTLSCSPISGHRSVSWYQQTPGQGLQFLFEYFSETQRNKGNFPGRFSGRQFSNSRSEMNVSTLELGDSALYLCASSLGGAGVEAFFGQGTRLTVV.

This chain uses TRBV10-3 with TRBJ2-7; D might be TRBD1 or TRBD2, each matching 5 bases. The CDR3 is 14 residues long. Germline V gene sequence: CDR1 ENHRY, CDR2 SYGVKD. V was clipped by 4 bases and J by 6 bases, with 16 bases between them. The CDR3 sequence: CAISGERGPGEQYF. CDR3 nucleotides: TGTGCCATCAGTGGAGAACGGGGACCCGGCGAGCAGTACTTC.

This clone appeared once. The chain joins TRBV19 to TRBJ1-2; TRBD1 matches at 8 bases. CDR3 length equals 13 residues. J was trimmed by 4 bases and V by 8 bases; bases with no gene match: 6. Per the germline V gene, CDR1 is LNHDA and CDR2 is SQIVND (reference sequence). The CDR3 loop reads CASVPQGAYGYTF. Here the CDR3 DNA reads TGTGCCAGTGTTCCGCAGGGGGCCTATGGCTACACCTTC. Using reference TRBV19 and TRBJ1-2 for the parts outside the CDR3, the full variable domain is DGGITQSPKYLFRKEGQNVTLSCEQNLNHDAMYWYRQDPGQGLRLIYYSQIVNDFQKGDIAEGYSVSREKKESFPLTVTSAQKNPTAFYLCASVPQGAYGYTFGSGTRLTVV.

This chain links TRBV14 with TRBJ2-1, with TRBD2 matching over 11 bases. Germline V lookup: CDR1 SGHDN, CDR2 FVKESK. Trimming took 3 bases from V and 6 from J; bases not matched to a gene: 4. The CDR3 length is 15 residues. CDR3 loop: CASSQLAGGRNEQFF. As DNA, the CDR3 is TGTGCCAGCAGCCAGTTAGCGGGGGGGCGCAATGAGCAGTTCTTC. The complete variable domain, with remaining parts taken from reference TRBV14 and TRBJ2-1, reads EAGVTQFPSHSVIEKGQTVTLRCDPISGHDNLYWYRRVMGKEIKFLLHFVKESKQDESGMPNNRFLAERTGGTYSTLKVQPAELEDSGVYFCASSQLAGGRNEQFFGPGTRLTVL.

This clone turned up a few times. CDR3: CASSVGQGAGYEQYF. The CDR3 region has the DNA TGTGCCAGCAGCGTAGGACAGGGGGCTGGTTACGAGCAGTACTTC. The genes are TRBV9 and TRBJ2-7, with 10 bases that match TRBD1. Germline trimming cut 0 bases from V and 4 bases from J; bases unmatched to any gene: 4. CDR3 size: 15 residues. Germline CDR1 SGDLS, CDR2 YYNGEE.

The chain couples TRBV29-1 to TRBJ2-1; possible D gene TRBD2, 6 bases. Germline CDR1 reads SQVTM; CDR2 reads ANQGSEA. The CDR3 consists of 14 residues. V was clipped by 3 bases and J by 3 bases, with 12 bases between them. The CDR3 loop reads CSVEGGGGYNEQFF. The DNA of the CDR3 is TGCAGCGTTGAGGGAGGTGGCGGCTACAATGAGCAGTTCTTC.

The V and J genes are TRBV11-3 and TRBJ2-3, with D tentatively TRBD1 or TRBD2 (5 bases each). V dropped 5 bases and J dropped 8 bases, with 17 bases sitting between them. Germline CDR1 and CDR2: SGHNT and YENEEA. The CDR3 runs 14 residues. The chain's CDR3 is CASSTGRAGGTQYF. The CDR3 DNA is TGTGCCAGCAGCACTGGTCGGGCTGGGGGTACGCAGTATTTT.

V usage is TRBV7-9 and J usage is TRBJ1-2, with D perhaps TRBD1 (5 bases). Between the trimmed V and J ends, which lost 3 bases and 4 bases, there was a span of 15 bases. Germline CDR1 and CDR2: SEHNR and FQNEAQ (reference sequence). The CDR3 consists of 15 residues. CDR3 in amino acids: CASSFPGPPAYGYTF. CDR3 nucleotide sequence: TGTGCCAGCAGCTTCCCGGGACCGCCGGCCTATGGCTACACCTTC.

V usage is TRBV6-5 and J usage is TRBJ1-4, with 7 nucleotides matching TRBD1. Germline lookup yields CDR1 MNHEY and CDR2 SVGAGI. The CDR3 length is 15 residues. Germline trimming cut 6 bases from V and 4 bases from J; bases unmatched to any gene: 8. DNA of the CDR3: TGTGCCAGCAGCCGCGACAGGGTGGATAATGAAAAACTGTTTTTT. This gives the protein CASSRDRVDNEKLFF.

This chain links TRBV5-4 with TRBJ2-1; 7 nucleotides match TRBD1. The CDR3 consists of 15 residues. CDR1 and CDR2 (germline): SGHNT, YYREEE (reference sequence). Trimming at V came to 1 base and at J to 4 bases, leaving 5 bases not matched to a gene. The CDR3 reads CASSLSGQSYNEQFF. CDR3 coding DNA: TGTGCCAGCAGCTTGTCGGGACAGAGTTACAATGAGCAGTTCTTC.

The chain recombines TRBV19 with TRBJ2-3; D possibly corresponds to TRBD1 (5 bases). The CDR3 runs 14 residues. Germline-derived CDR1 and CDR2 are LNHDA and SQIVND (reference sequence). Trimming cost V 2 bases and J 0 bases, with 6 bases left between them. For the CDR3, the DNA is TGTGCCAGTAGTATAAGGGGTAGCACAGATACGCAGTATTTT. Translation: CASSIRGSTDTQYF.

V usage is TRBV5-1 and J usage is TRBJ2-7, with TRBD2 identical over 9 bases. Germline CDR1 reads SGHRS; CDR2 reads YFSETQ. This CDR3 is built from 16 residues. After removal of 4 bases from V and 1 base from J, the junction contained 9 bases not matched to a gene. CDR3 residues: CASSREGSGGSYEQYF. CDR3 in DNA: TGCGCCAGCAGCCGAGAGGGGAGCGGGGGGTCCTACGAGCAGTACTTC.